This T cell receptor beta chain stems from a study of cytomegalovirus exposure and HLA in healthy donors. Per germline, CDR1 MDHEN and CDR2 SYDVKM. V was shortened by 8 bases and J by 8 bases, with 18 bases between the two germline ends. This CDR3 spans 14 amino acids. PCR amplification relied on 60 Vbeta primers (plus 13 Jbeta primers). The method was immunoSEQ multiplex PCR; TCRdb's version includes in-frame clones alone and lacks a portion of them. This repertoire comprises 150,000 to 200,000 clones; its ten largest clones make up approximately 0.74%. V usage is TRBV28 and J usage is TRBJ1-4; D possibly corresponds to TRBD1 (5 bases). This receptor was taken from a boy younger than 18 in good health and CMV-seronegative. The sequenced material came from PBMCs. CDR3 protein: CASSQDPGGEKLFF. The CDR3 bases are TGTGCCAGCTCGCAGGACCCCGGGGGAGAAAAACTGTTTTTT.